The 14 T cell receptor beta chains reported below all come from one sample, sequenced in a study of early T cells in non-severe SARS-CoV-2 infection. A single record per CDR3 protein comes from TCRdb applying MiXCR to the 5' RACE reads. The sample records some 21,000 distinct CDR3 sequences, about 4% being singletons. Source material: whole blood. The receptors were sampled from an adult who was a healthcare worker with PCR-confirmed SARS-CoV-2 infection or an uninfected control (not recorded which).

This clonotype was seen at least ten times. The chain recombines TRBV27 with TRBJ2-7, with D possibly being TRBD2 (7 bases). The germline V gene has CDR1 MNHEY and CDR2 SMNVEV (reference sequence). CDR3 length: 14 residues. Trimming removed 6 bases at V and 2 bases at J, with 14 bases between. CDR3 in amino acids: CASRPRGGAYEQYF. CDR3 DNA sequence: TGTGCCAGCAGACCCAGAGGGGGGGCCTACGAGCAGTACTTC.

This clonotype was recorded at least ten times. V usage is TRBV29-1 and J usage is TRBJ2-6; D not certain. Trimming removed 3 bases from V and 1 base from J, with 4 bases in between. The CDR3 contains 13 residues. Per germline, CDR1 SQVTM and CDR2 ANQGSEA. CDR3: CSVDGSGANVLTF. Here the CDR3 DNA reads TGCAGCGTTGACGGATCTGGGGCCAACGTCCTGACTTTC.

The chain uses TRBV12-3 or TRBV12-4 and TRBJ1-6; possible D gene TRBD1, 5 bases. The CDR3 sequence is 13 residues long. Trimming took off 3 bases at V and 11 bases at J, with 11 bases between the two ends. DNA for the CDR3: TGTGCCAGCAGTTTCTCGGGGGAGACACCCCTCCACTTT. Translation: CASSFSGETPLHF.

In its sample, this clonotype was seen many times. The rearrangement links TRBV11-2 to TRBJ1-2; TRBD1 might be the D (5 bases). The germline V and J ends were trimmed by 2 bases and 4 bases, with 11 bases remaining between them. The CDR3 length is 14 residues. The V gene's germline CDR1 is SGHAT and CDR2 FQNNGV. The DNA for the CDR3 is TGTGCCAGCAGCTTAAACTTAGACAGCTATGGCTACACCTTC. This sequence encodes CASSLNLDSYGYTF.

This clonotype has at least ten counts. The V call is TRBV28, the J call TRBJ1-2, with D maybe TRBD1 (5 bases). The CDR3 contains 15 residues. Per the germline V gene, CDR1 is MDHEN and CDR2 is SYDVKM. Trimming took off 3 bases at V and 3 bases at J, with 14 bases between the two ends. This CDR3 is CASSLGQEIYYGYTF. CDR3 sequence (DNA): TGTGCCAGCAGTTTGGGGCAAGAAATCTACTATGGCTACACCTTC.

In regard to this clonotype: This may come from a read error, since a much larger clone is one base off. The CDR3 carries no conserved terminal phenylalanine or tryptophan, so it likely arises from a read error. The chain is built from TRBV29-1 and TRBJ2-1; a weak D match, TRBD2 (7 bases). This CDR3 comprises 12 residues. CDR1 SQVTM and CDR2 ANQGSEA come from the germline V gene. V shed 7 bases and J shed 5 bases, with 12 bases lying between them. CDR3 region: CSGGEGDNEQFS. The DNA of the CDR3 is TGCAGCGGAGGGGAGGGGGACAATGAGCAGTTCTCC.

This clonotype was observed many times. The CDR3 protein is CASTTGRDTEAFF. The CDR3 nucleotides read TGTGCCAGCACCACGGGAAGGGACACTGAAGCTTTCTTT. The chain carries TRBV6-2 or TRBV6-3 and TRBJ1-1; D unclear. Germline CDR1 is MNHEY and CDR2 is SVGEGT. Trimming removed 7 bases at V and 3 bases at J, with 12 bases between. This CDR3 has 13 amino acids.

This clonotype was picked up many times. The V gene is TRBV5-1, the J gene TRBJ1-1; no firm D call. Trimming cost V 4 bases and J 4 bases, with 11 bases left between them. CDR1 and CDR2 (germline): SGHRS, YFSETQ. The CDR3 has 13 residues. The DNA for the CDR3 is TGCGCCAGCAGCCCATCGAGGAGCACTGAAGCTTTCTTT. Amino acid sequence: CASSPSRSTEAFF.

The sample holds many counts of this clonotype. The junction differs from germline at one of its ends, possibly a read error. The CDR3 spells CASSLVGTQETQYF. CDR3 bases: TGTGCTAGCAGCTTAGTAGGGACTCAAGAGACCCAGTACTTC. The chain couples TRBV7-7 to TRBJ2-5, with D perhaps TRBD2 (6 bases). The germline V gene encodes CDR1 SSHAT and CDR2 FNYEAQ (reference sequence). The CDR3 runs 14 residues.

This clonotype was counted at least ten times. The rearrangement joins TRBV20-1 to TRBJ2-7; perhaps TRBD2 as D (5 bases). Trimming took off 0 bases at V and 9 bases at J, with 12 bases between the two ends. Germline assignment: CDR1 DFQATT and CDR2 SNEGSKA (reference sequence). This CDR3 comprises 12 residues. The CDR3 DNA is TGCAGTGCTAGAGATAACAGCGGTGGGCAGTACTTC. This encodes CSARDNSGGQYF.

This clonotype was detected ten times or more. The V call is TRBV6-1, the J call TRBJ2-3; D is undetermined. The CDR3 is 15 amino acids. V was cut by 0 bases and J by 0 bases, with 7 bases left in between. Looked up from germline, CDR1 is MNHNS and CDR2 is SASEGT. The CDR3 DNA follows: TGTGCCAGCAGTGAAGCGCTGGCTAGCACAGATACGCAGTATTTT. Translating it yields CASSEALASTDTQYF.

This clonotype was detected many times. The rearrangement links TRBV7-9 to TRBJ2-2; no definite D call. CDR3 length: 13 residues. V lost 3 bases to trimming and J lost 7 bases, with 9 bases between them. CDR1 is SEHNR, CDR2 FQNEAQ, per germline (reference sequence). CDR3 sequence (DNA): TGTGCCAGCAGCTTTGGCAGCTTCGGGGAGCTGTTTTTT. Translated: CASSFGSFGELFF.

This clonotype was seen many times. This chain connects TRBV11-2 to TRBJ2-2; 8 bases line up with TRBD2. The V segment lost 2 bases and the J segment 0 bases; nucleotides outside the gene matches: 2. The germline gives CDR1 SGHAT, CDR2 FQNNGV. This CDR3 contains 16 residues. The CDR3 DNA follows: TGTGCCAGCAGCTTACGGGGGGGAGCGAACACCGGGGAGCTGTTTTTT. Translating gives CASSLRGGANTGELFF.

This clonotype has at least ten counts. This rearrangement joins TRBV6-2 or TRBV6-3 to TRBJ1-2; weak D call: TRBD1 (6 bases). Trimming pared 2 bases from V and 6 bases from J, leaving 16 bases between. This CDR3 region has 15 residues. Germline values: CDR1 MNHEY, CDR2 SVGEGT. The CDR3 sequence: CASSYTVQGTDGYTF. As DNA, the CDR3 is TGTGCCAGCAGTTACACCGTACAGGGTACGGATGGCTACACCTTC.